Following are 30 T cell receptor beta chains from one sample sequenced in a study of cytomegalovirus exposure and HLA in healthy donors (dated by TCRdb to 2016 to 2017). The library was prepared using the immunoSEQ multiplex PCR assay. The multiplex PCR relied on a mix of 60 forward primers for TCR Vbeta segments and 13 reverse primers for TCR Jbeta segments. In TCRdb, the immuneACCESS table is reduced to in-frame sequences with V and J assigned. These tables do not hold every clone; where another copy was compared, an unresolved V gene accounts for under half, and the others remain unexplained. The sample yields about 160,000 clones; roughly 77% were counted once. Of the sample, approximately 2% is held by the ten largest clones. What was sequenced was PBMCs. All receptors derive from a woman between 18 and 29 years old in good health and CMV-seronegative.

This sequence joins TRBV6-1 and TRBJ1-2; TRBD1 matches at 10 bases. Germline CDR1 is MNHNS and CDR2 is SASEGT. With V trimmed by 4 bases and J by 5 bases, 4 bases remained unmatched. This CDR3 has 14 residues. CDR3 residues: CASSVGGQGYGYTF. In DNA, the CDR3 is TGTGCCAGCAGTGTAGGGGGACAGGGGTATGGCTACACCTTC.

A word on this clone: The junction differs from germline at one of its ends, possibly a read error. The chain links TRBV7-2 to TRBJ2-5; D is undetermined. The CDR3 runs 13 residues. The germline V gene encodes CDR1 SGHTA and CDR2 FQGNSA. The CDR3, as DNA: TGTGCCGGCAGCTTAGGACCGGAGGAGACCCAGTACTTC. This sequence encodes CAGSLGPEETQYF.

V usage is TRBV11-2 and J usage is TRBJ1-3, with D unclear. Deletions cut 2 bases from V and 0 bases from J, with 11 bases between. The CDR3 spans 16 residues. The germline CDR1 and CDR2 sequences are SGHAT and FQNNGV. CDR3 loop: CASSLLDSSSGNTIYF. CDR3 DNA sequence: TGTGCCAGCAGCTTACTTGACTCGAGCTCTGGAAACACCATATATTTT.

The chain is built from TRBV28 and TRBJ2-5; 7 bases are a match to TRBD2. This CDR3 is built from 14 residues. V lost 3 bases and J lost 5; bases outside the gene matches: 6. Germline V gene sequence: CDR1 MDHEN, CDR2 SYDVKM. DNA of the CDR3: TGTGCCAGCAGTTTTGCGGCGCGGGAGGAGACCCAGTACTTC. It yields the protein CASSFAAREETQYF.

This clone rates as medium-sized. V gene TRBV2 combines with J gene TRBJ2-1; D unresolved. The V and J ends lost 4 bases and 1 base respectively, with 5 bases between them. CDR3 length: 13 amino acids. CDR1 is SNHLY and CDR2 is FYNNEI in the germline V gene. The CDR3 reads CASSGQSYNEQFF. In DNA, the CDR3 is TGTGCCAGCAGTGGGCAGTCCTACAATGAGCAGTTCTTC.

This chain uses TRBV27 with TRBJ2-1, with D tentatively TRBD1 (5 bases). From germline, CDR1 is MNHEY and CDR2 SMNVEV (reference sequence). Trimming removed 7 bases at V and 5 bases at J, with 18 bases between. The CDR3 consists of 15 residues. CDR3 DNA: TGTGCCAGCACTCTTGGGGCTGGAACAAACAATGAGCAGTTCTTC. Protein product: CASTLGAGTNNEQFF.

The chain combines TRBV6-5 with TRBJ1-2, with 12 bases that match TRBD1. Trimming took 1 base from V and 8 from J; bases not matched to a gene: 8. This CDR3 has 16 amino acids. CDR1 and CDR2 (germline): MNHEY, SVGAGI. The CDR3 nucleotides are TGTGCCAGCAGTTACTGGGGGACAGGGGGCCCTCGGGGCTACACCTTC. Its protein is CASSYWGTGGPRGYTF.

As regards this clone: At one boundary the junction diverges from the germline segment, which might be a read error. The chain couples TRBV7-9 to TRBJ1-3; the D is unclear. The CDR3 covers 15 residues. Germline V gives CDR1 SEHNR, CDR2 FQNEAQ (reference sequence). CDR3 DNA: TGTTCCAGCACTCCCCGGTTTGACTCTGGAAACACCATATATTTT. Its translation: CSSTPRFDSGNTIYF.

This chain joins TRBV5-6 and TRBJ2-1, with a weak D call TRBD2 (6 bases). Trimming removed 3 bases at V and 7 bases at J, with 11 bases between. Germline CDR1 reads SGHDT; CDR2 reads YYEEEE. The CDR3 sequence is 13 residues long. CDR3 nucleotides: TGTGCCAGCAGCTGGGGGGTACCGAATGAGCAGTTCTTC. This sequence encodes CASSWGVPNEQFF.

The genes are TRBV7-9 and TRBJ1-2; weak D call: TRBD1 (5 bases). The V end was cut by 5 bases, the J end by 4 bases, with 17 bases between. This CDR3 has 15 residues. CDR1 SEHNR and CDR2 FQNEAQ come from the germline V gene (reference sequence). The CDR3 DNA reads TGTGCCAGCAGCCTGGGGAGGGCGGGACTCTATGGCTACACCTTC. As protein: CASSLGRAGLYGYTF.

The chain carries TRBV20-1 and TRBJ1-2, with D maybe TRBD1 (5 bases). The CDR3 has 10 residues. Trimming took 8 bases from V and 4 from J, leaving 8 bases between them. CDR1 is DFQATT, CDR2 SNEGSKA, per germline (reference sequence). CDR3 residues: CSQGTYGYTF. The CDR3 nucleotides read TGCAGTCAGGGAACCTATGGCTACACCTTC.

Note on this clone: This specimen includes other DNA sequences encoding the same CDR3. V and J are TRBV9 and TRBJ2-3; 9 nucleotides line up with TRBD2. V trimming: 1 base; J trimming: 0 bases; junction bases outside the gene matches: 6. The CDR3 consists of 17 residues. CDR1 SGDLS and CDR2 YYNGEE come from the germline V gene. The CDR3: CASSVWRGGPSTDTQYF. The CDR3 region has the DNA TGTGCCAGCAGCGTATGGCGGGGGGGCCCTAGCACAGATACGCAGTATTTT. The full variable domain, completed using reference TRBV9 and TRBJ2-3, is DSGVTQTPKHLITATGQRVTLRCSPRSGDLSVYWYQQSLDQGLQFLIQYYNGEERAKGNILERFSAQQFPDLHSELNLSSLELGDSALYFCASSVWRGGPSTDTQYFGPGTRLTVL.

The chain joins TRBV5-1 to TRBJ1-1; D is undetermined. Per germline, CDR1 SGHRS and CDR2 YFSETQ. There are 14 residues in the CDR3. With 3 bases removed from V and 1 base from J, the gap between germline ends came to 10 bases. In nucleotides, the CDR3 is TGCGCCAGCAGCTCGTACACGGGGAACACTGAAGCTTTCTTT. Its protein product is CASSSYTGNTEAFF.

The chain employs TRBV7-9 and TRBJ1-5, with D possibly being TRBD1 (6 bases). V was trimmed by 6 bases and J by 6 bases, leaving 12 bases between them. From germline, CDR1 is SEHNR and CDR2 FQNEAQ (reference sequence). The CDR3 is made up of 13 amino acids. For the CDR3, the DNA is TGTGCCAGCAGTAATTCAGGGGTTCAGCCCCAGCATTTT. Amino acids: CASSNSGVQPQHF. Combining the CDR3 with reference TRBV7-9 and TRBJ1-5 gives the whole variable domain DTGVSQNPRHKITKRGQNVTFRCDPISEHNRLYWYRQTLGQGPEFLTYFQNEAQLEKSRLLSDRFSAERPKGSFSTLEIQRTEQGDSAMYLCASSNSGVQPQHFGDGTRLSIL.

The rearrangement links TRBV27 to TRBJ2-2, with TRBD1 identical over 8 bases. This CDR3 contains 13 residues. The V gene's germline CDR1 is MNHEY and CDR2 SMNVEV (reference sequence). After removal of 7 bases from V and 6 bases from J, the junction contained 4 bases not matched to a gene. The CDR3 DNA follows: TGTGCCAGCAATACGGACAGGGCCGGGGAGCTGTTTTTT. This gives the protein CASNTDRAGELFF.

This chain joins TRBV19 and TRBJ1-1; 10 bases line up with TRBD1. Germline CDR1 reads LNHDA; CDR2 reads SQIVND (reference sequence). The CDR3 length is 15 residues. The junction had 4 bases not matched to a gene; V was cut back by 3 bases and J by 3 bases. CDR3: CASSIWDRGDTEAFF. Written as DNA, the CDR3 is TGTGCCAGTAGTATTTGGGACAGGGGTGACACTGAAGCTTTCTTT.

This rearrangement joins TRBV2 to TRBJ2-7; D is uncertain. CDR1 and CDR2 (germline): SNHLY, FYNNEI. The V end was cut by 6 bases, the J end by 3 bases, with 12 bases between. The CDR3 consists of 13 residues. CDR3 region: CASSLGSYYEQYF. For the CDR3, the DNA is TGTGCCAGCAGCCTAGGAAGTTACTACGAGCAGTACTTC.

The genes are TRBV29-1 and TRBJ2-5; TRBD1 agrees at 7 bases. Trimming removed 4 bases from V and 1 base from J; junction bases left unmatched: 3. The CDR3 runs to 13 residues. Germline assignment: CDR1 SQVTM and CDR2 ANQGSEA. The CDR3 nucleotides are TGCAGCGTTGCGGGGACAGCCCAAGAGACCCAGTACTTC. Its protein is CSVAGTAQETQYF.

A few counts support this clone. The rearrangement uses TRBV19 and TRBJ2-1, with TRBD2 matching 12 bases. The J segment lost 7 bases and the V segment lost 5 bases, leaving 9 bases of the junction unmatched. There are 16 residues in the CDR3. Germline V gives CDR1 LNHDA, CDR2 SQIVND (reference sequence). For the CDR3, the DNA is TGTGCCAGTAGTTGGACTAGCGGGAATAGCAAAAATGAGCAGTTCTTC. Amino acids: CASSWTSGNSKNEQFF.

The V and J genes are TRBV29-1 and TRBJ1-2; D is uncertain. V shed 6 bases and J shed 4 bases, with 12 bases lying between them. The germline gives CDR1 SQVTM, CDR2 ANQGSEA. The CDR3 totals 12 residues. This CDR3 reads CSVAEQTYGYTF. The CDR3 DNA is TGCAGCGTCGCCGAACAGACCTATGGCTACACCTTC. Variable domain in full (rest from reference TRBV29-1 and TRBJ1-2): SAVISQKPSRDICQRGTSLTIQCQVDSQVTMMFWYRQQPGQSLTLIATANQGSEATYESGFVIDKFPISRPNLTFSTLTVSNMSPEDSSIYLCSVAEQTYGYTFGSGTRLTVV.

This chain uses TRBV4-2 with TRBJ2-7, with 12 bases lining up with TRBD2. V shed 4 bases, J shed 6 bases, and the junction held 16 bases outside the gene matches. CDR3 size: 18 residues. The germline V gene has CDR1 LGHNA and CDR2 YNFKEQ. In DNA, the CDR3 is TGTGCCAGCAGCCCCAACCTCGGAGTCCTAGCGGGAGGGGGCGAGCAGTACTTC. Protein: CASSPNLGVLAGGGEQYF.

Here the CDR3 DNA reads TGTGCCAGCTCACTAAACCCGACAGGGGGCGGGAAGACCTACGAGCAGTACTTC. The encoded protein is CASSLNPTGGGKTYEQYF. J is TRBJ2-7 and V is TRBV18, with 10 bases aligning to TRBD1. The junction had 14 bases not matched to a gene; V was cut back by 4 bases and J by 2 bases. The germline gives CDR1 KGHSH, CDR2 LQKENI. The CDR3 contains 18 residues.

This clone appeared once. V is TRBV7-9 and J is TRBJ1-3; a possible D gene is TRBD1 (5 bases). Per the germline V gene, CDR1 is SEHNR and CDR2 is FQNEAQ (reference sequence). Trimming shortened V by 1 base and J by 0 bases, and 10 bases separated the two germline ends. The length of the CDR3 is 16 residues. The CDR3 here is CASSLGQPSSGNTIYF. The CDR3 nucleotides are TGTGCCAGCAGCTTAGGACAGCCGAGCTCTGGAAACACCATATATTTT.

The rearrangement joins TRBV5-1 to TRBJ2-5; 7 nucleotides agree with TRBD1. Germline CDR1 and CDR2: SGHRS and YFSETQ. The CDR3 extends over 15 amino acids. V shed 4 bases, J shed 2 bases, and the junction held 8 bases outside the gene matches. CDR3 coding DNA: TGCGCCAGCAGCCGGACAGGACTGGGACAAGAGACCCAGTACTTC. It is translated as CASSRTGLGQETQYF. The full variable domain, in which reference TRBV5-1 and TRBJ2-5 provide the parts outside the CDR3, is KAGVTQTPRYLIKTRGQQVTLSCSPISGHRSVSWYQQTPGQGLQFLFEYFSETQRNKGNFPGRFSGRQFSNSRSEMNVSTLELGDSALYLCASSRTGLGQETQYFGPGTRLLVL.

The chain combines TRBV9 with TRBJ2-7, with D possibly TRBD1 on 6 matching bases. The CDR3 totals 13 residues. In germline, CDR1 is SGDLS, CDR2 YYNGEE. Trimming took off 2 bases at V and 1 base at J, with 7 bases between the two ends. The CDR3 bases are TGTGCCAGCAGCGTGGACAGTTCCTACGAGCAGTACTTC. Translation gives CASSVDSSYEQYF. Drawing the rest from reference TRBV9 and TRBJ2-7, the complete variable domain is DSGVTQTPKHLITATGQRVTLRCSPRSGDLSVYWYQQSLDQGLQFLIQYYNGEERAKGNILERFSAQQFPDLHSELNLSSLELGDSALYFCASSVDSSYEQYFGPGTRLTVT.

The chain uses TRBV6-1 and TRBJ2-3; D might be TRBD1 (5 bases). The CDR3 contains 12 residues. The V and J ends lost 6 bases and 4 bases respectively, with 8 bases between them. Germline loops: CDR1 MNHNS, CDR2 SASEGT. This CDR3 reads CASRQAADTQYF. CDR3 coding DNA: TGTGCCAGCAGACAGGCGGCAGATACGCAGTATTTT.

This sequence joins TRBV7-3 and TRBJ2-1; 8 bases fit TRBD2. The CDR3 has 14 residues. Germline V CDR1 and CDR2: SGHTA, FQGTGA. Losses at the gene ends were 2 bases for V and 4 bases for J; bases not matched to a gene: 1. CDR3 in amino acids: CASSLLAGYNEQFF. The CDR3 nucleotides read TGTGCCAGCAGCTTACTAGCGGGTTACAATGAGCAGTTCTTC.

CDR3 nucleotide sequence: TGTGCCAGCAGTGATAGGAGCACTGAAGCTTTCTTT. Amino acid sequence: CASSDRSTEAFF. V is TRBV2 and J is TRBJ1-1; no clear D gene. Germline values: CDR1 SNHLY, CDR2 FYNNEI. The CDR3 consists of 12 residues. V was pared by 3 bases and J by 4 bases, with 6 bases between.

The gene calls are TRBV5-1 and TRBJ2-7; D is perhaps TRBD1 (6 bases). The CDR3 extends over 15 amino acids. V was trimmed by 2 bases and J by 6 bases, leaving 18 bases between them. CDR1 and CDR2 (germline): SGHRS, YFSETQ. DNA of the CDR3: TGCGCCAGCAGCTTTAGCATCCCGCCCAGGGGCGAGCAGTACTTC. It encodes CASSFSIPPRGEQYF. The variable domain in full, with the rest retrieved from reference TRBV5-1 and TRBJ2-7, is KAGVTQTPRYLIKTRGQQVTLSCSPISGHRSVSWYQQTPGQGLQFLFEYFSETQRNKGNFPGRFSGRQFSNSRSEMNVSTLELGDSALYLCASSFSIPPRGEQYFGPGTRLTVT.

CDR3 amino acids: CASSSRLNEAFF. As DNA, the CDR3 is TGTGCCAGCAGCTCTAGGTTAAATGAAGCTTTCTTT. The chain recombines TRBV7-9 with TRBJ1-1; D not certain. The CDR3 runs 12 residues. V dropped 4 bases and J dropped 7 bases, with 10 bases sitting between them. Per the germline V gene, CDR1 is SEHNR and CDR2 is FQNEAQ (reference sequence).